The rows below give T cell receptor beta chains drawn from one sample of a study of blood T cell repertoires in COVID-19. Produced via immunoSEQ multiplex PCR; TCRdb's table is partial and in-frame only. The table has roughly 310,000 clones, around nine tenths seen once. The sample was peripheral blood. These receptor sequences come from a woman aged 50 to 60 with active or convalescent COVID-19. CDR3s include the opening cysteine and the closing phenylalanine or tryptophan. Each record gives: D gene, clone size, V gene, J gene, CDR3 DNA, CDR3 protein. D genes are given only for firm matches. Size values are once, few and many counts, or a class for expanded clones, and some rows have none.

.,.,TRBV4-2,TRBJ2-2,TGTGCCAGCAGCCAATCAACAGCCGCGAACACCGGGGAGCTGTTTTTT,CASSQSTAANTGELFF
.,.,TRBV4-3,TRBJ2-7,TGCGCCAGCAGCCGGACCCGACTAGATCGGGACGAGCAGTACTTC,CASSRTRLDRDEQYF
.,once,TRBV5-4,TRBJ2-7,TGTGCCAGCAGCTCCCCTTACGAGCAGTACTTC,CASSSPYEQYF
TRBD2,.,TRBV28,TRBJ2-5,TGTGCCAGCAGTTTAGGCGGGACTAGCGGGAGGGCCGGGGAGACCCAGTACTTC,CASSLGGTSGRAGETQYF
TRBD2,few,TRBV18,TRBJ2-1,TGTGCCAGCTTCCGGGGACTAGCAGATGAGCAGTTCTTC,CASFRGLADEQFF
.,.,TRBV27,TRBJ2-3,TGTGCCAGCAGTAGGGGCCTAACAACCTTTTTT,CASSRGLTTFF
.,.,TRBV7-9,TRBJ1-1,TGTGCCAGCAGCTTATCGTCAGGGCCAGCTTTCTTT,CASSLSSGPAFF
.,.,TRBV29-1,TRBJ2-3,TGCAGCGTTGCTAGGACATACACAGATACGCAGTATTTT,CSVARTYTDTQYF
.,.,TRBV29-1,TRBJ2-5,TGCAGCGTTATTGGACAGCAAGAGACCCAGTACTTC,CSVIGQQETQYF
.,.,TRBV28,TRBJ2-7,TGTGCCAGCAGTTTTACAGCAGGCTCCTACGAGCAGTACTTC,CASSFTAGSYEQYF
.,.,TRBV4-1,TRBJ2-1,TGCGCCAGCAGCCAAGTGGCTCCATCTTGGAATGAGCAGTTCTTC,CASSQVAPSWNEQFF
.,.,TRBV6-6,TRBJ1-2,TGTGCCAGCAGTCGACAGACAGAAGGCTACACCTTC,CASSRQTEGYTF
TRBD2,.,TRBV28,TRBJ2-7,TGTGCCAGCAGTCCGACTAGCTTATACGAGCAGTACTTC,CASSPTSLYEQYF
.,.,TRBV9,TRBJ2-7,TGTGCCAGCAGCGTAGAAGGGGGAGCTTACGAGCAGTACTTC,CASSVEGGAYEQYF
TRBD1,.,TRBV5-1,TRBJ1-2,TGCGCCAGCAGCATGGGACAGAGCCCCAACACCTTC,CASSMGQSPNTF
.,.,TRBV10-1,TRBJ1-1,TGCGCCAGCAGACCAGGGAAATCCGGCACTGAAGCTTTCTTT,CASRPGKSGTEAFF
TRBD1,.,TRBV5-1,TRBJ2-2,TGCGCCAGCAGCTATGGGACAGGGAGGTCTAGAACCGGGGAGCTGTTTTTT,CASSYGTGRSRTGELFF
.,once,TRBV14,TRBJ2-7,TGTGCCAGCAGCCGAGGGGGGGGTTCATACGAGCAGTACTTC,CASSRGGGSYEQYF
.,.,TRBV3-1/TRBV3-2,TRBJ1-5,TGTGCCAGCAGCCAAGGGGGAGGCAATCAGCCCCAGCATTTT,CASSQGGGNQPQHF
.,.,TRBV6-5,TRBJ1-1,TGTGCCAGCAAAGACTGGGACACTGAAGCTTTCTTT,CASKDWDTEAFF